Listed here are 8 T cell receptor beta chains from one sample, sequenced in a study of blood T cell repertoires in COVID-19. The method was immunoSEQ multiplex PCR; TCRdb's version includes in-frame clones alone and lacks a portion of them. The table has 400,000 to 550,000 clones, 80% to 90% seen once. Sequenced: peripheral blood. All receptors come from a woman aged 25 to 39 with acute or convalescent COVID-19.

The chain carries TRBV7-3 and TRBJ2-7; 8 bases agree with TRBD2. The CDR3 covers 19 residues. The ends lost 2 bases at V and 4 bases at J; junction bases unmatched: 19. Germline CDR1 is SGHTA and CDR2 is FQGTGA. The CDR3 loop is CASSLANQAGAILGYEQYF. The CDR3 bases are TGTGCCAGCAGCTTAGCAAACCAAGCGGGGGCTATCTTGGGATACGAGCAGTACTTC.

This clone showed up just once. The chain has TRBV5-4 and TRBJ2-5; TRBD2 is a possible D gene (5 bases). The CDR3 is made up of 15 amino acids. V was pared by 1 base and J by 4 bases, with 14 bases between. Per the germline V gene, CDR1 is SGHNT and CDR2 is YYREEE (reference sequence). CDR3 loop: CASSLLTGRGETQYF. CDR3 sequence (DNA): TGTGCCAGCAGCTTGTTGACGGGTCGGGGAGAGACCCAGTACTTC.

This rearrangement joins TRBV9 to TRBJ2-3; 8 bases line up with TRBD2. CDR3 length: 15 amino acids. The germline V gene has CDR1 SGDLS and CDR2 YYNGEE. The junction had 6 bases not matched to a gene; V was cut back by 4 bases and J by 2 bases. Here the CDR3 reads CASSLTSGYTDTQYF. The DNA of the CDR3 is TGTGCCAGCAGCCTTACTAGCGGTTACACAGATACGCAGTATTTT.

Comments on this clone: Other DNA sequences from this sample encode an identical CDR3 as well. Here the CDR3 reads CASSLRGSTEAFF. Written as DNA, the CDR3 is TGTGCCAGCAGTCTCAGGGGGAGCACTGAAGCTTTCTTT. The chain is built from TRBV12-3 or TRBV12-4 and TRBJ1-1; 7 bases agree with TRBD1. The trim removed 5 bases at V and 4 bases at J, leaving 4 bases unmatched. The CDR3 is made up of 13 amino acids.

The V and J genes are TRBV10-3 and TRBJ2-1; 11 nucleotides line up with TRBD1. Germline loops: CDR1 ENHRY, CDR2 SYGVKD. The CDR3 contains 15 residues. J was trimmed by 4 bases and V by 7 bases; bases with no gene match: 6. CDR3 nucleotides: TGTGCCATCACCGGACAGGGGGCAGGGTACAATGAGCAGTTCTTC. Translation gives CAITGQGAGYNEQFF.

The J gene is TRBJ1-2, the V gene TRBV6-5; weak D call: TRBD1 (5 bases). Germline CDR1 MNHEY, CDR2 SVGAGI. This CDR3 spans 12 amino acids. The V end was cut by 6 bases, the J end by 6 bases, with 11 bases between. The DNA of the CDR3 is TGTGCCAGCAGCAATGGGGGGAATGGCTACACCTTC. It specifies CASSNGGNGYTF.

The chain carries TRBV12-3 or TRBV12-4 and TRBJ2-3; D gene uncertain. V lost 3 bases, J lost 3 bases, and 7 bases lay in between. The CDR3 spans 13 residues. The chain's CDR3 is CASSLWATDTQYF. The CDR3 DNA reads as TGTGCCAGCAGTTTGTGGGCGACAGATACGCAGTATTTT.

V is TRBV6-1 and J is TRBJ1-5, with TRBD1 as a possible D gene (6 bases). The V end was cut by 6 bases, the J end by 7 bases, with 19 bases between. From germline, CDR1 is MNHNS and CDR2 SASEGT. The CDR3 has 15 residues. This CDR3 is CASRWVGTGNQPQHF. The CDR3 DNA follows: TGTGCCAGCAGATGGGTTGGCACAGGGAACCAGCCCCAGCATTTT.